The entry below describes one TCR beta chain. Its recognized antigen is unknown. This clone may be a read error of a much larger clone one base away. Library generation was performed with 5' RACE. Reads for this sample came from an Illumina HiSeq 2500. A second PCR of about 6 to 12 cycles was run with a J-beta primer mix and a sample-barcoded 5' primer. A template-switch 5' adaptor carrying 12 random nucleotides introduced a unique molecular identifier onto each TCR beta cDNA molecule. Each sample yielded at least 2.5 million CDR3-containing paired-end reads. All of the RNA was converted into first-strand cDNA using the Mint cDNA synthesis kit, with a TRBC-specific oligonucleotide serving as the primer. Following uracil-DNA glycosylase treatment, a first 18-cycle PCR with universal primers M1SS and BC2_uni_R was performed on all cDNA. The original methods were these. For normalization, 1 million high-quality reads were randomly selected from each sample, with every read carrying a distinct molecular identifier. Instead of being binned into consensus sequences, reads with shared molecular identifiers were discarded. MiTCR, run with a Q25 quality threshold and the strictest error-elimination algorithm, handled CDR3 identification, clonotype clustering and error correction. Lower-bound total TCR beta diversity was estimated with a nonparametric unseen species model using Euler transformation. TCRdb trimmed the raw reads at Q25, called clones with MiXCR and kept productive beta chains. Each entry merges the rows of one CDR3 protein and shows their most common DNA and genes. These V and J calls rely on TCRdb rather than the paper's analysis. The sample table contains around 1.7 million distinct CDR3 sequences; only one count was recorded for 25% to 30% of them. Clones ranked in the top ten supply 7.7% of the sample.

The sample originates from a study of blood T cells in healthy people across ages (dated by TCRdb to the mid-2010s). In the study overall: In model experiments, roughly one uniquely barcoded TCR beta cDNA molecule per two T cells was captured by template switching. Age-related changes in TCR beta repertoire diversity were measured in the study by deep sequencing normalized with unique cDNA molecular identifiers. Four age groups were formed from the donors: young (average roughly 16 years), middle-aged (around 40), aged (over 55) and long-lived (about 80). To avoid experimental bias, donors of different ages were distributed randomly across sequencing lanes. Using the same blood draw, the study looked at two additional independent replicas of 1 million unique cDNA reads for two donors, one aged 18 to 29 and the other aged 80 or older. General conclusions and limits of the study: Observed TCR beta diversity correlated strongly with the percentage of naive T cells measured by flow cytometry. Since profiling was done on bulk unsorted PBMCs, naive and antigen-experienced compartments could not be conclusively compared. Estimates of total diversity based on one million sequenced T cells were considered lower bounds and underestimates. Observed TCR beta diversity per million T cells fell roughly linearly with age, and a significant reduction was already apparent by age around 40. Compared with the aged group, the long-lived group had more naive CD4+ T cells, fewer expanded clones and increased TCR diversity, a pattern suggesting age selection. Donor CMV infection status was unknown, potentially confounding age-related changes in expanded clonotypes.

The CDR3, cysteine through phenylalanine, is 12 amino acids long. The DNA shown is the 36-base CDR3, in frame from base 1. The germline V gene yields SGDLS for CDR1 and YYNGEE for CDR2. The germline ends are 7 bases apart after V is trimmed by 7 bases and J by 0 bases. The roughly 39 donors, aged about 6 to 95 years, were systemically healthy Caucasian individuals from Russia. Each donor gave roughly 9.5 milliliters of peripheral blood, collected into EDTA-treated Vacutainer tubes. PBMCs were isolated by Ficoll-Paque density-gradient centrifugation, with at least 7 million obtained per sample. Total RNA was extracted from PBMCs with Trizol reagent, with at least 5.5 micrograms obtained per sample. Naive CD45RAhigh/CD27high T cell percentages were measured by flow cytometry on a PBMC aliquot from every donor.

The rearrangement joined TRBV9 to TRBJ2-5, with the D gene not confidently named. Sequenced material: blood. This clonotype was obtained from a woman aged 30 to 39 in good health. The CDR3 amino acid sequence is: CASCAHQETQYF. The DNA sequence reads TGTGCCAGCTGCGCCCACCAAGAGACCCAGTACTTC.